The rows below give T cell receptor beta chains drawn from one sample of a study of T cells in Graves' hyperthyroidism and ophthalmopathy. TCRdb redid the calling of the multiplex PCR reads with MiXCR, one entry per CDR3 protein. The data hold roughly 330,000 distinct CDR3 sequences, with 16% observed a single time. Sequenced material: blood. Receptor source: a man aged 25-45 years with Graves' hyperthyroidism. Each CDR3 is given with its conserved first and last residue. Fields, in order: V gene, clone size, D gene, J gene, CDR3 DNA, CDR3 protein. D genes are given only for firm matches. The size field is filled for only some rows; it gives once, few, many or a size class.

V gene: TRBV7-7; clone size: few; D gene: TRBD2; J gene: TRBJ2-1; CDR3 DNA: TGTGCTAGCAGCCCCACGTGGGTAGCGGGAGACAATGAGCAGTTCTTC; CDR3 protein: CASSPTWVAGDNEQFF
V gene: TRBV6-2/TRBV6-3; clone size: many; D gene: .; J gene: TRBJ1-2; CDR3 DNA: TGTGCCAGCAGTTACGCGGGAAATGGCTACACCTTC; CDR3 protein: CASSYAGNGYTF
V gene: TRBV5-1; clone size: .; D gene: .; J gene: TRBJ2-7; CDR3 DNA: TGCGCCGGCAGCTTGGGACGTGGACTCTCCTACGAGCAGTACTTC; CDR3 protein: CAGSLGRGLSYEQYF
V gene: TRBV20-1; clone size: few; D gene: .; J gene: TRBJ2-7; CDR3 DNA: TGCGGTGCTAGAGATTTCCGTGGGACTGCGTCCGAGCAGTACTTC; CDR3 protein: CGARDFRGTASEQYF
V gene: TRBV2; clone size: many; D gene: .; J gene: TRBJ2-3; CDR3 DNA: TGTGCCCTTGGGCGCACAGATACGCAGTATTTT; CDR3 protein: CALGRTDTQYF
V gene: TRBV29-1; clone size: many; D gene: TRBD2; J gene: TRBJ2-3; CDR3 DNA: TGCAGCGTCCGGGGGGGGAGCACAGATACGCAGTATTTT; CDR3 protein: CSVRGGSTDTQYF
V gene: TRBV7-2; clone size: .; D gene: TRBD2; J gene: TRBJ2-5; CDR3 DNA: TGTGCCAGCAGCTTTTTGCCTAGCGGGAGATTAGAGACCCAGTACTTC; CDR3 protein: CASSFLPSGRLETQYF
V gene: TRBV24-1; clone size: few; D gene: .; J gene: TRBJ2-1; CDR3 DNA: TGTGCCACCAGTGCGGGGGGCAATTCCTACAATGAGCAGTTCTTC; CDR3 protein: CATSAGGNSYNEQFF
V gene: TRBV7-8; clone size: many; D gene: .; J gene: TRBJ2-2; CDR3 DNA: TGTGCCAGCAGCTTAGCTCCCCAGGCCGGGGAGCTGTTTTTT; CDR3 protein: CASSLAPQAGELFF
V gene: TRBV12-3/TRBV12-4; clone size: many; D gene: TRBD2; J gene: TRBJ2-7; CDR3 DNA: TGTGCCAGCAGTTCAGGACTAGCGGGAGGCCACGAGCAGTACTTC; CDR3 protein: CASSSGLAGGHEQYF
V gene: TRBV29-1; clone size: .; D gene: .; J gene: TRBJ2-7; CDR3 DNA: TGCAGCGTGTCCGAGAGGACCGATTCCTACGAGCAGTACTTC; CDR3 protein: CSVSERTDSYEQYF
V gene: TRBV20-1; clone size: many; D gene: TRBD2; J gene: TRBJ2-5; CDR3 DNA: TGCAGTGCTAGTGGGGGACTAGCGGGTCAAGAGACCCAGTACTTC; CDR3 protein: CSASGGLAGQETQYF
V gene: TRBV24-1; clone size: many; D gene: TRBD1; J gene: TRBJ1-5; CDR3 DNA: TGTGCCACCAGTGACACCGGGACAGGGGCCCTACAGCCCCAGCATTTT; CDR3 protein: CATSDTGTGALQPQHF
V gene: TRBV6-1; clone size: few; D gene: .; J gene: TRBJ2-1; CDR3 DNA: TGTGCCAGCAGTGTTCAGGGCTCCTACAATGAGCAGTTCTTC; CDR3 protein: CASSVQGSYNEQFF
V gene: TRBV12-3/TRBV12-4; clone size: many; D gene: TRBD1; J gene: TRBJ1-2; CDR3 DNA: TGTGCCAGCAGCCCAGGGGGAGGGGTCCTCTATGGCTACACCTTC; CDR3 protein: CASSPGGGVLYGYTF
V gene: TRBV15; clone size: many; D gene: .; J gene: TRBJ2-7; CDR3 DNA: TGTGCCACCAGCACGGAGGACCCGCCCTACGAGCAGTACTTC; CDR3 protein: CATSTEDPPYEQYF
V gene: TRBV6-1; clone size: many; D gene: .; J gene: TRBJ2-3; CDR3 DNA: TGTGCCAGCAGTTCTGCCGGGAGCGCAGATACGCAGTATTTT; CDR3 protein: CASSSAGSADTQYF
V gene: TRBV6-1; clone size: many; D gene: TRBD1; J gene: TRBJ2-1; CDR3 DNA: TGTGCCAGCTATAGGGACAGGAATTCCAATGAGCAGTTCTTC; CDR3 protein: CASYRDRNSNEQFF